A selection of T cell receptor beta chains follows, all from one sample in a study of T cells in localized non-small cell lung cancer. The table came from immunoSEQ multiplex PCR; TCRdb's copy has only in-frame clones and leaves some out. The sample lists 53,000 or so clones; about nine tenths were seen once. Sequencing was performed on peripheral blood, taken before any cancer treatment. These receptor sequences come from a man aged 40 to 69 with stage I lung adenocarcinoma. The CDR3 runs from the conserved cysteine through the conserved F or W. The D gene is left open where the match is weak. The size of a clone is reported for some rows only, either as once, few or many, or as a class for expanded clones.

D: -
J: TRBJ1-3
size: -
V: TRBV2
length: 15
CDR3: CASSDQESSGNTIYF
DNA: TGTGCCAGCAGTGATCAGGAGAGCTCTGGAAACACCATATATTTT

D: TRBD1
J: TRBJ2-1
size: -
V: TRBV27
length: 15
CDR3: CASSLGTGDSNEQFF
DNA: TGTGCCAGCAGTTTGGGTACAGGGGATTCCAATGAGCAGTTCTTC

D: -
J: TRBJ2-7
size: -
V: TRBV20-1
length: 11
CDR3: CSARATYEQYF
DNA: TGCAGTGCCAGGGCCACCTACGAGCAGTACTTC

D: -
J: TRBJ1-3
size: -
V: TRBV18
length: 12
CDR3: CASSPRSNTIYF
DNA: TGTGCCAGCTCACCACGTTCAAACACCATATATTTT

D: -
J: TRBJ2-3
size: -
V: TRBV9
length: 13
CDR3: CASSVNKADTQYF
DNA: TGTGCCAGCAGCGTTAATAAGGCAGATACGCAGTATTTT

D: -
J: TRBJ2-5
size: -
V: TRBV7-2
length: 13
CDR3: CASSLLAVETQYF
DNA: TGTGCCAGCAGCTTACTGGCGGTTGAGACCCAGTACTTC

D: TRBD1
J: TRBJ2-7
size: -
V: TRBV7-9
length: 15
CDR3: CASSWTGGGKVEQYF
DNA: TGTGCCAGCAGCTGGACAGGGGGCGGAAAGGTCGAGCAGTACTTC

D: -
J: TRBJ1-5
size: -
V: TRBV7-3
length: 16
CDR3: CASRPPDSYSNQPQHF
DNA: TGTGCCAGCAGGCCACCGGACAGCTATAGCAATCAGCCCCAGCATTTT

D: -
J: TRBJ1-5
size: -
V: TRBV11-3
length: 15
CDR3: CASSLVSFPKQPQHF
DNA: TGTGCCAGCAGCTTAGTATCGTTTCCTAAGCAGCCCCAGCATTTT

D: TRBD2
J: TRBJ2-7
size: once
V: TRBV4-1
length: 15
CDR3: CASSQTSGSSYEQYF
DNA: TGCGCCAGCAGCCAGACTAGCGGGAGTTCCTACGAGCAGTACTTC

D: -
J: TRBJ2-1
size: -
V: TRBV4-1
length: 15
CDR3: CASSLGLSSYNEQFF
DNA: TGCGCCAGCAGCCTCGGGCTGAGCTCCTACAATGAGCAGTTCTTC

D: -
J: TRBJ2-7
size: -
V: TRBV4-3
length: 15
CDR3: CASSQVAGGSYEQYF
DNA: TGCGCCAGCAGCCAAGTTGCCGGAGGATCCTACGAGCAGTACTTC

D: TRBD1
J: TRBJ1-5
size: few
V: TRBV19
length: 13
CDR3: CASSNTGGGPQHF
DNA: TGTGCCAGTAGTAATACAGGGGGTGGGCCCCAGCATTTT

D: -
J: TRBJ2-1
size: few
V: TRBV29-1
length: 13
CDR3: CSVETTVGNEQFF
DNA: TGCAGCGTTGAGACTACCGTCGGCAATGAGCAGTTCTTC

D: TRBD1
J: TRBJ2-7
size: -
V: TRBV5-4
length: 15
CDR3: CASSLLQGTLYEQYF
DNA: TGTGCCAGCAGCTTGTTACAGGGGACCCTCTACGAGCAGTACTTC

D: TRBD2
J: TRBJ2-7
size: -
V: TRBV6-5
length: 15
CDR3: CASPPGTRATYEQYF
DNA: TGTGCCAGCCCCCCCGGGACTAGGGCGACCTACGAGCAGTACTTC

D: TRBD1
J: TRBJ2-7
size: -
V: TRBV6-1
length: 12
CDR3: CASRDRVGEQYF
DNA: TGTGCCAGCAGAGACAGGGTTGGCGAGCAGTACTTC

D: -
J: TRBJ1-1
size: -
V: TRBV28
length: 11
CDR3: CATGLSTEAFF
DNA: TGTGCCACCGGACTGAGCACTGAAGCTTTCTTT

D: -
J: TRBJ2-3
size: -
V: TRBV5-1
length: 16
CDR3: CASSLAGTSSTDTQYF
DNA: TGCGCCAGCAGCTTGGCCGGGACCTCCAGCACAGATACGCAGTATTTT

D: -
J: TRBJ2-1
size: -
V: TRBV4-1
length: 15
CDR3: CASRIGERLAHEQFF
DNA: TGCGCCAGCAGGATTGGGGAAAGGCTAGCGCATGAGCAGTTCTTC

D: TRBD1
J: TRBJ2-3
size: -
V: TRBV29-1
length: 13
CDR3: CSVRQGPSDTQYF
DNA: TGCAGCGTTCGACAGGGCCCGTCAGATACGCAGTATTTT

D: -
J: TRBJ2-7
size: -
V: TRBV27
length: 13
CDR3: CASSLGYSYEQYF
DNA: TGTGCCAGCAGTCTCGGCTACTCCTACGAGCAGTACTTC

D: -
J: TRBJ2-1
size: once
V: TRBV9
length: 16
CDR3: CASSVGRGFTYNEQFF
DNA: TGTGCCAGCAGCGTAGGAAGGGGATTTACCTACAATGAGCAGTTCTTC

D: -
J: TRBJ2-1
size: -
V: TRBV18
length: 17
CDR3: CASSPLRGEHTYNEQFF
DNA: TGTGCCAGCTCACCCCTTCGGGGCGAGCACACCTACAATGAGCAGTTCTTC

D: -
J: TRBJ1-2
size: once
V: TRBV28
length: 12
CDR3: CASSSGNYGYTF
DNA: TGTGCCAGCAGCTCAGGGAACTATGGCTACACCTTC

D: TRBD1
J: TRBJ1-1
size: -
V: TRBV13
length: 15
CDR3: CASSGDRGPNTEAFF
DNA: TGTGCCAGCAGCGGGGACAGGGGCCCGAACACTGAAGCTTTCTTT

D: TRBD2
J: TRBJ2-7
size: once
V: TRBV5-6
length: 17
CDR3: CASSSFLSGTTSYEQYF
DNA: TGTGCCAGCAGCTCCTTTCTCTCCGGGACTACTTCATACGAGCAGTACTTC

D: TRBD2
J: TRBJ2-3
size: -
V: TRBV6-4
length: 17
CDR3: CASSERLREVCTDTQYF
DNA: TGTGCCAGCAGTGAAAGGTTGCGGGAGGTCTGCACAGATACGCAGTATTTT

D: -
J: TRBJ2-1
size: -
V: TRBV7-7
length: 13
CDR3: CASSLVTSSEQFF
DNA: TGTGCTAGCAGCTTAGTAACTAGTAGTGAGCAGTTCTTC

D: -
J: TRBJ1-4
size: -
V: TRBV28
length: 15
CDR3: CASSFLSPTNEKLFF
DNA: TGTGCCAGCAGTTTCTTAAGTCCAACTAATGAAAAACTGTTTTTT

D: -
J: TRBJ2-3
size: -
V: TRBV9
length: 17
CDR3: CASSPLAAIASTDTQYF
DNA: TGTGCCAGCAGCCCATTGGCGGCTATAGCTAGCACAGATACGCAGTATTTT

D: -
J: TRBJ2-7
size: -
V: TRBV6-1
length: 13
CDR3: CASSELWDYEQYF
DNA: TGTGCCAGCAGTGAACTGTGGGACTACGAGCAGTACTTC

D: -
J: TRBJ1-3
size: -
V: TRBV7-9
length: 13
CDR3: CASSLVSGNTIYF
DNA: TGTGCCAGCAGCTTAGTTTCTGGAAACACCATATATTTT

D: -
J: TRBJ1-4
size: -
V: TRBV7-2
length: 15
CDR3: CASSPRMGGSEKLFF
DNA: TGTGCCAGCAGCCCTAGGATGGGGGGCAGTGAAAAACTGTTTTTT

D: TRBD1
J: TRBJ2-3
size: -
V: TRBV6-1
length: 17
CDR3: CASSESPGTGGGDTQYF
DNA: TGTGCCAGCAGTGAATCCCCCGGGACAGGGGGAGGAGATACGCAGTATTTT

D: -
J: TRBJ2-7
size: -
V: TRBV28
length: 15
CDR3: CASSFRPGSSYEQYF
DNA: TGTGCCAGCAGTTTCCGGCCAGGGAGCTCCTACGAGCAGTACTTC

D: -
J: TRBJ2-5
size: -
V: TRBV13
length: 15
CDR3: CASSLGGERQETQYF
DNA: TGTGCCAGCAGCTTAGGCGGCGAAAGACAAGAGACCCAGTACTTC

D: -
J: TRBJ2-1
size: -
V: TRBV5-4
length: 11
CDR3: CASSSYNEQFF
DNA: TGTGCCAGCAGTTCTTACAATGAGCAGTTCTTC

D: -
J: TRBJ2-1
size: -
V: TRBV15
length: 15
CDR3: CATSRRDTTYNEQFF
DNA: TGTGCCACCAGCCGCCGGGACACAACCTACAATGAGCAGTTCTTC

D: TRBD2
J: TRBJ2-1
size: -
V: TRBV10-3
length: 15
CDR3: CAVVTIAGGYNEQFF
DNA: TGTGCCGTCGTCACAATAGCGGGAGGATACAATGAGCAGTTCTTC

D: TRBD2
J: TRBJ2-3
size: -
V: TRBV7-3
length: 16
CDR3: CASSLNPAGGPDTQYF
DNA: TGTGCCAGCAGCTTAAATCCGGCGGGAGGACCAGATACGCAGTATTTT

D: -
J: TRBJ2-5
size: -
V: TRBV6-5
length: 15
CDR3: CASSYAPGDQETQYF
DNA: TGTGCCAGCAGTTACGCCCCAGGCGACCAAGAGACCCAGTACTTC

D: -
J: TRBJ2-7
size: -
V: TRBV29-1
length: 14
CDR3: CSVEGAGSFYEQYF
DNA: TGCAGCGTTGAAGGGGCGGGGAGCTTCTACGAGCAGTACTTC

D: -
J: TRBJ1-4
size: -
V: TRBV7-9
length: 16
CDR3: CASSLDRRTTNEKLFF
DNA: TGTGCCAGCAGCTTAGACCGAAGAACAACTAATGAAAAACTGTTTTTT

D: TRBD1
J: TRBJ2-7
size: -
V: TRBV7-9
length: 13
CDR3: CASSPGQGQEQYF
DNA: TGTGCCAGCAGCCCGGGACAGGGGCAGGAGCAGTACTTC

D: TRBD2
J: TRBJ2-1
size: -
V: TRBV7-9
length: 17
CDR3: CASSLPTSGRAYNEQFF
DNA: TGTGCCAGCAGCTTACCCACTAGCGGGAGAGCGTACAATGAGCAGTTCTTC

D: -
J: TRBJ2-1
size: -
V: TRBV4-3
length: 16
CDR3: CASSQGASALYNEQFF
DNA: TGCGCCAGCAGCCAAGGTGCTAGCGCGCTGTACAATGAGCAGTTCTTC

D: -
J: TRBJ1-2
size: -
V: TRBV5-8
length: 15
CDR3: CASSSTGSLSYGYTF
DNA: TGTGCCAGCAGCTCCACAGGGAGCCTAAGCTATGGCTACACCTTC

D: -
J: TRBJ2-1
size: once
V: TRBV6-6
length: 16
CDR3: CASSYGRQGPSNEQFF
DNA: TGTGCCAGCAGTTATGGGCGGCAGGGCCCTTCCAATGAGCAGTTCTTC

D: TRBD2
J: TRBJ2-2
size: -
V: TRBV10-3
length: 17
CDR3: CATRRAPSGSSTGELFF
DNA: TGTGCCACCCGAAGGGCCCCGAGCGGGAGTAGCACCGGGGAGCTGTTTTTT

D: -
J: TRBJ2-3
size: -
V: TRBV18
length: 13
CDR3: CASSPQGPDTQYF
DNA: TGTGCCAGCTCACCGCAGGGGCCAGATACGCAGTATTTT

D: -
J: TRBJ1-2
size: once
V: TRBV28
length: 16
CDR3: CASSFAGTAANYGYTF
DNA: TGTGCCAGCAGTTTCGCCGGGACCGCAGCTAACTATGGCTACACCTTC

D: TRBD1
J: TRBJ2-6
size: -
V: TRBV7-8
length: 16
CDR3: CASSRGGGSGANVLTF
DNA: TGTGCCAGCAGCCGAGGGGGCGGCTCTGGGGCCAACGTCCTGACTTTC

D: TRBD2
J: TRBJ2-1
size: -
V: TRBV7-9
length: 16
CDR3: CASSLQVAGAYNEQFF
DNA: TGTGCCAGCAGCCTGCAAGTAGCGGGAGCCTACAATGAGCAGTTCTTC